A selection of T cell receptor beta chains follows, all from one sample in a study of persistence of HIV-infected CD4 T cells. Their antigen targets remain unknown. Sequenced by immunoSEQ multiplex PCR; TCRdb stores in-frame clones only, minus some. The sample yields tens of thousands of clones, about 80% seen once. Here the sequenced sample was CD4+ T cells sorted from PBMCs after roughly 18-hour stimulation, taken from a patient who received antiretroviral therapy. These receptors were obtained from an adult man with HIV who was CMV-seropositive. CDR3s include the opening cysteine and the closing phenylalanine or tryptophan. A D gene is named only where the DNA matches it firmly. Where a row states a size, it is once, few, many or the class of an expanded clone; other rows omit it.

>TRBV7-2|TRBJ1-1|-|once
CASSLEWGNTEAFF
TGTGCCAGCAGCTTAGAATGGGGTAACACTGAAGCTTTCTTT
>TRBV15|TRBJ2-7|-|-
CATSRDRNSGVYEQYF
TGTGCCACCAGCAGAGATAGAAATAGCGGAGTTTACGAGCAGTACTTC
>TRBV3-1/TRBV3-2|TRBJ2-3|TRBD2|-
CASSGLAGGTDTQYF
TGTGCCAGCAGCGGACTAGCGGGAGGGACAGATACGCAGTATTTT
>TRBV6-5|TRBJ1-2|TRBD1|-
CASSYSTGANYGYTF
TGTGCCAGCAGTTACTCGACAGGGGCGAACTATGGCTACACCTTC
>TRBV27|TRBJ2-7|TRBD1|-
CASSSGTVGKQYF
TGTGCCAGCAGTTCCGGGACAGTTGGGAAGCAGTACTTC
>TRBV3-1/TRBV3-2|TRBJ2-1|-|-
CASSQVIYGVHNEQFF
TGTGCCAGCAGCCAAGTGATTTACGGGGTCCACAATGAGCAGTTCTTC
>TRBV2|TRBJ1-1|-|-
CASSESRDRGEAFF
TGTGCCAGCAGTGAATCAAGGGATCGGGGTGAAGCTTTCTTT
>TRBV7-9|TRBJ1-5|-|-
CASSSSSPTQHF
TGTGCCAGCAGCTCCTCCTCCCCGACCCAGCATTTT
>TRBV29-1|TRBJ1-1|TRBD1|-
CSADRDRPIMGTEAFF
TGCAGCGCCGACCGGGACAGGCCGATAATGGGCACTGAAGCTTTCTTT
>TRBV7-2|TRBJ2-7|TRBD1|-
CASSTTGDRGYEQYF
TGTGCCAGCAGTACCACCGGGGACAGGGGATACGAGCAGTACTTC
>TRBV5-4|TRBJ1-1|-|-
CASSPYRGGSEAFF
TGTGCCAGCAGTCCCTACCGTGGGGGAAGTGAAGCTTTCTTT
>TRBV6-5|TRBJ1-1|-|few
CASSYPKGGGTEAFF
TGTGCCAGCAGTTACCCGAAGGGTGGGGGCACTGAAGCTTTCTTT